The 8 T cell receptor beta chains in this list originate from one sample, sequenced in a study of blood T cell repertoires in COVID-19. The repertoire was sequenced with immunoSEQ multiplex PCR; TCRdb's copy has only in-frame clones and lacks some. The profile covers about 200,000 clones, with around 83% appearing a single time and around 14% taken by the ten largest. Source material: peripheral blood. Receptors were obtained from a human donor in a cohort sampled during active COVID-19.

The gene calls are TRBV15 and TRBJ1-6; TRBD1 is a possible D gene (5 bases). The ends were cut back, 0 bases at V and 9 bases at J, with 12 bases in the middle. Germline V gene lookup returns CDR1 LNHNV and CDR2 YYDKDF (reference sequence). The CDR3 runs to 15 residues. The CDR3 sequence is CATSRDLAGRSPLHF. CDR3 in DNA: TGTGCCACCAGCAGAGATCTCGCAGGGCGTTCACCCCTCCACTTT. The full variable domain, its missing parts supplied by reference TRBV15 and TRBJ1-6, is DAMVIQNPRYQVTQFGKPVTLSCSQTLNHNVMYWYQQKSSQAPKLLFHYYDKDFNNEADTPDNFQSRRPNTSFCFLDIRSPGLGDTAMYLCATSRDLAGRSPLHFGNGTRLTVT.

The chain uses TRBV3-1 (or the pseudogene TRBV3-2) and TRBJ2-2; the match to TRBD1 covers 7 bases. V shed 3 bases and J 2 bases; nucleotides not matched to a gene: 6. From germline, CDR1 is LGHDT and CDR2 YNNKEL (reference sequence). There are 16 residues in the CDR3. In DNA form, the CDR3 reads TGTGCCAGCAGCCACCCAGGGGGTACCAACACCGGGGAGCTGTTTTTT. It yields the protein CASSHPGGTNTGELFF.

The chain combines TRBV27 with TRBJ1-1; tentatively, D is TRBD1 (5 bases). Trimming removed 0 bases at V and 10 bases at J, with 12 bases between. The CDR3 covers 13 residues. Germline values: CDR1 MNHEY, CDR2 SMNVEV (reference sequence). Here the CDR3 reads CASSLSWGGGAFF. CDR3 coding DNA: TGTGCCAGCAGTTTATCGTGGGGCGGTGGAGCTTTCTTT.

V and J are TRBV30 and TRBJ2-1; perhaps TRBD1 as D (5 bases). The germline V and J ends were trimmed by 1 base and 5 bases, with 12 bases remaining between them. This CDR3 has 14 residues. The germline V gene has CDR1 GTSNPN and CDR2 SVGIG (reference sequence). The CDR3 DNA sequence: TGTGCCTGGAGTGGGACATTAAATAACAATGAGCAGTTCTTC. This gives the protein CAWSGTLNNNEQFF.

This chain joins TRBV19 and TRBJ2-7, with TRBD1 matching over 8 bases. The germline V gene has CDR1 LNHDA and CDR2 SQIVND (reference sequence). The CDR3 runs to 15 residues. Losses at the gene ends were 6 bases for V and 1 base for J; bases not matched to a gene: 8. This CDR3 is CASRPKGQESYEQYF. DNA for the CDR3: TGTGCCAGTAGGCCGAAGGGACAGGAGTCCTACGAGCAGTACTTC.

The CDR3: CASSIVTGSSYNEQFF. The CDR3 region has the DNA TGTGCCAGTAGTATAGTCACAGGGTCGTCCTACAATGAGCAGTTCTTC. The chain employs TRBV19 and TRBJ2-1; maybe TRBD1 (6 bases). V gave up 1 base and J gave up 1 base, with 11 bases separating them. The CDR3 spans 16 residues. Germline V gene data show CDR1 as LNHDA and CDR2 as SQIVND (reference sequence).

V usage is TRBV27 and J usage is TRBJ2-7; maybe TRBD1 (6 bases). Trimming stripped 7 bases from V and 5 bases from J, with 18 bases between. Germline CDR1 is MNHEY and CDR2 is SMNVEV (reference sequence). The CDR3 is 14 residues long. CDR3 sequence reads: CASKTVQGLDEQYF. The CDR3 DNA reads TGTGCCAGCAAAACAGTACAGGGTCTGGACGAGCAGTACTTC.

This rearrangement joins TRBV19 to TRBJ2-7; 9 bases fit TRBD1. CDR1 and CDR2 (germline): LNHDA, SQIVND (reference sequence). The V gene end was trimmed by 6 bases and the J gene end by 2 bases; junction bases not matched to a gene: 5. The CDR3 sequence is 14 residues long. CDR3 residues: CASRGQGGPYEQYF. CDR3 coding DNA: TGTGCCAGTAGGGGACAGGGCGGGCCCTACGAGCAGTACTTC.